This T cell receptor beta chain is drawn from a study of CD8+ T cells in alopecia areata. Looking at the study overall: Treatment of the treated patients consisted of oral tofacitinib, 5 to 10 mg twice daily. Tofacitinib lasted 6 to 18 months, then 6 months off drug.

Study results and limitations: Elevated clonality characterized lesional scalp relative to normal scalp, particularly in alopecia totalis/universalis.

Extracted RNA was reverse transcribed, and the resulting cDNA served as sequencing template. Measured with immunoSEQ multiplex PCR; TCRdb has only the in-frame clones, and not every one. The sample has 140,000 to 150,000 clones, about 51% seen once. Comment on this clone: Antigen unknown.

Alopecia areata patients provided lesional scalp punch biopsies and peripheral blood, both collected for the study. Trimming took off 4 bases at V and 4 bases at J, with 12 bases between the two ends. This CDR3 is 13 amino acids long. The germline V gene has CDR1 SQVTM and CDR2 ANQGSEA. The receptor comes from a human donor with alopecia areata. The sample was CD4+ T cells sorted from blood, taken at week 0. V gene TRBV29-1 combines with J gene TRBJ2-3; the D is unclear. The CDR3 region has the DNA TGCAGCGTTGCAACTTCGCGCGCAGATACGCAGTATTTT. It codes for CSVATSRADTQYF.